What follows describes a single T cell receptor (beta chain). The data derive from a study of blood T cell repertoires in COVID-19. About the study: Some COVID-19 samples were acute and others convalescent; all came from the United States, Italy and Spain. Sample material is recorded as cDNA or gDNA derived from T cells, B-cell-depleted T cells, or PBMCs.

Germline V gene sequence: CDR1 SGHTA, CDR2 FQGNSA. The CDR3 runs to 16 residues. With 1 base clipped from V and 8 bases from J, the junction kept 10 bases outside the gene matches. In the original processing: The assay estimated nucleated cells by amplifying reference gene primers. Sequencing was performed with immunoSEQ multiplex PCR; in TCRdb, only in-frame clones are kept and a portion is missing. V, J and clone size derive from that table, while D and trimming were established from the DNA sequence. Of some 200,000 clones in the sample, about 88% were seen once. The receptor was isolated from a man between 35 and 55 years old with active or convalescent COVID-19. The chain combines TRBV7-2 with TRBJ2-1; 8 bases are a match to TRBD2. Sequenced: peripheral blood. CDR3 sequence reads: CASSLGGPAGGYEQFF. The DNA for the CDR3 is TGTGCCAGCAGCTTAGGCGGACCGGCGGGAGGATATGAGCAGTTCTTC.